The 9 T cell receptor beta chains in this list originate from one sample, sequenced in a study of cytomegalovirus exposure and HLA in healthy donors. PCR employed 60 Vbeta and 13 Jbeta primers. Repertoires were generated with immunoSEQ multiplex PCR, while TCRdb's copy carries only in-frame clones and drops some. The sample has 95,000 to 150,000 clones, over 60% seen once. Sequenced input: PBMCs. The receptors were sampled from a woman between 40 and 50 years old in good health and CMV-seropositive.

This clone was recorded a few times. This chain joins TRBV7-8 and TRBJ2-1, with TRBD2 identical over 13 bases. The J segment lost 6 bases and the V segment lost 5 bases, leaving 7 bases of the junction unmatched. Germline CDR1 and CDR2: SGHVS and FQNEAQ. The CDR3 has 16 amino acids. The CDR3 spells CASSPTSGGVGNEQFF. The CDR3 DNA reads as TGTGCCAGCAGCCCCACTAGCGGGGGGGTTGGCAATGAGCAGTTCTTC. The full variable domain, with the rest looked up from reference TRBV7-8 and TRBJ2-1, is GAGVSQSPRYKVAKRGQDVALRCDPISGHVSLFWYQQALGQGPEFLTYFQNEAQLDKSGLPSDRFFAERPEGSVSTLKIQRTQQEDSAVYLCASSPTSGGVGNEQFFGPGTRLTVL.

This clone was seen more than once but under ten times. The gene calls are TRBV2 and TRBJ2-1; a weak D match, TRBD1 (6 bases). Germline-derived CDR1 and CDR2 are SNHLY and FYNNEI. The CDR3 loop spans 14 amino acids. With 6 bases removed from V and 8 bases from J, the gap between germline ends came to 17 bases. The CDR3, as DNA: TGTGCCAGCAGCTACCGGACAGATTGGGATGAGCAGTTCTTC. Encoded protein: CASSYRTDWDEQFF.

The chain has TRBV7-2 and TRBJ2-1; a possible D gene is TRBD2 (6 bases). Germline V CDR1 and CDR2: SGHTA, FQGNSA. Between the trimmed V and J ends, which lost 6 bases and 9 bases, there was a span of 21 bases. The CDR3 loop spans 15 amino acids. CDR3 residues: CASRPPGDSFSEQFF. CDR3 nucleotide sequence: TGTGCCAGCAGACCACCCGGGGACTCGTTCAGTGAGCAGTTCTTC.

This clone was detected a few times. The V call is TRBV7-3, the J call TRBJ1-1; perhaps TRBD1 as D (5 bases). Germline assignment: CDR1 SGHTA and CDR2 FQGTGA. The V gene lost 1 base and the J gene lost 8 bases, with 11 bases spanning the gap. The CDR3 covers 13 residues. The CDR3 nucleotides are TGTGCCAGCAGCTTAATCCAGGGAGGGGAAGCTTTCTTT. Translated: CASSLIQGGEAFF. The variable domain in full, with the rest retrieved from reference TRBV7-3 and TRBJ1-1, is GAGVSQTPSNKVTEKGKYVELRCDPISGHTALYWYRQSLGQGPEFLIYFQGTGAADDSGLPNDRFFAVRPEGSVSTLKIQRTERGDSAVYLCASSLIQGGEAFFGQGTRLTVV.

The V call is TRBV5-4, the J call TRBJ1-6; D remains ambiguous. CDR1 and CDR2 (germline): SGHNT, YYREEE (reference sequence). The CDR3 contains 15 residues. V lost 1 base to trimming and J lost 6 bases, with 11 bases between them. The CDR3 spells CASSLSRAGNSPLHF. CDR3 sequence (DNA): TGTGCCAGCAGCTTGTCGAGGGCAGGTAATTCACCCCTCCACTTT.

The rearrangement joins TRBV5-1 to TRBJ2-5; TRBD2 agrees at 12 bases. Germline CDR1 is SGHRS and CDR2 is YFSETQ. Losses at the gene ends were 4 bases for V and 2 bases for J; bases not matched to a gene: 6. The length of the CDR3 is 16 residues. CDR3 amino acids: CASSRTSGAPQETQYF. CDR3 sequence (DNA): TGCGCCAGCAGCAGGACTAGCGGGGCGCCACAAGAGACCCAGTACTTC.

The chain recombines TRBV7-8 with TRBJ1-1; maybe TRBD1 (6 bases). V lost 4 bases and J 0 bases, leaving 12 bases between the germline ends. The V gene's germline CDR1 is SGHVS and CDR2 FQNEAQ. The CDR3 contains 15 residues. The CDR3 here is CASSSGDMMNTEAFF. As DNA, the CDR3 is TGTGCCAGCAGCTCCGGGGACATGATGAACACTGAAGCTTTCTTT.

This clone was observed a few times. V is TRBV6-5 and J is TRBJ2-7, with TRBD1 identical over 9 bases. The germline V gene has CDR1 MNHEY and CDR2 SVGAGI. Trimming took 6 bases from V and 0 from J; bases not matched to a gene: 6. This CDR3 spans 15 amino acids. CDR3 protein: CASRAGTGLSYEQYF. CDR3 DNA: TGTGCCAGCAGGGCCGGGACAGGGCTCTCCTACGAGCAGTACTTC.

This clone was observed a few times. The gene calls are TRBV2 and TRBJ1-5; 10 bases match TRBD1. Germline V gene lookup returns CDR1 SNHLY and CDR2 FYNNEI. This CDR3 comprises 14 residues. V lost 9 bases to trimming and J lost 6 bases; unmatched junction nucleotides: 8. The CDR3 bases are TGTGCCAGTAATCGGGACAGGGGAAGTCAGCCCCAGCATTTT. Encoded protein: CASNRDRGSQPQHF.